A selection of T cell receptor beta chains follows, all from one sample in a study of shared clonotypes between healthy human individuals. Using immunoSEQ multiplex PCR, the repertoire was profiled, and TCRdb retains in-frame clones only, with some absent. This sample has approximately 640,000 clones, with less than 95% found just once. Sequenced input: memory CD8+ T cells from PBMCs. These receptors were obtained from a man aged 18 to 29 in good health. Some clones in this sample may be carry-over from other donors' samples. Both conserved end residues are part of each CDR3. A D gene is named only where the DNA matches it firmly. The size of a clone is reported for some rows only, either as once, few or many, or as a class for expanded clones.

j_call: TRBJ2-5
d_call: .
v_call: TRBV25-1
clone_size: .
cdr3_nt: TGTGCCAGCAGTGGGACCGAGTGGCAAGAGACCCAGTACTTC
cdr3_aa: CASSGTEWQETQYF

j_call: TRBJ2-7
d_call: TRBD2
v_call: TRBV4-1
clone_size: .
cdr3_nt: TGCGCCAGCAGCCAGACTAGCGGCACCTACGAGCAGTACTTC
cdr3_aa: CASSQTSGTYEQYF

j_call: TRBJ2-3
d_call: .
v_call: TRBV9
clone_size: .
cdr3_nt: TGTGCCAGCAGCGTTTACGGGACTAGCACAGATACGCAGTATTTT
cdr3_aa: CASSVYGTSTDTQYF

j_call: TRBJ1-2
d_call: .
v_call: TRBV19
clone_size: .
cdr3_nt: TGTGCCAGTAGTATCCCAGGGTCCTATGGCTACACCTTC
cdr3_aa: CASSIPGSYGYTF

j_call: TRBJ2-3
d_call: TRBD1
v_call: TRBV19
clone_size: .
cdr3_nt: TGTGCCAGTAGTATGTGGGACAGGGGCACAGATACGCAGTATTTT
cdr3_aa: CASSMWDRGTDTQYF

j_call: TRBJ2-7
d_call: TRBD2
v_call: TRBV6-5
clone_size: .
cdr3_nt: TGTGCCAGCAGTTACGGCGGGAGTGTGTACGAGCAGTACTTC
cdr3_aa: CASSYGGSVYEQYF

j_call: TRBJ1-5
d_call: .
v_call: TRBV19
clone_size: .
cdr3_nt: TGTGCCAGTAGTCCACAGGGTATGGGGCAGCCCCAGCATTTT
cdr3_aa: CASSPQGMGQPQHF

j_call: TRBJ2-1
d_call: TRBD2
v_call: TRBV13
clone_size: .
cdr3_nt: TGTGCCAGCAGCTCAACTAGCGAGGTTGAGCAGTTCTTC
cdr3_aa: CASSSTSEVEQFF

j_call: TRBJ2-1
d_call: .
v_call: TRBV19
clone_size: .
cdr3_nt: TGTGCCAGTAGTATAGGACGAAATGAGCAGTTCTTC
cdr3_aa: CASSIGRNEQFF

j_call: TRBJ2-7
d_call: .
v_call: TRBV7-2
clone_size: .
cdr3_nt: TGTGCCAGCAGCCCCAGGGGGGACGAGCAGTACTTC
cdr3_aa: CASSPRGDEQYF

j_call: TRBJ2-7
d_call: .
v_call: TRBV6-6
clone_size: .
cdr3_nt: TGTGCCAGCAGCACCTTCGGGACGGAGCAGTACTTC
cdr3_aa: CASSTFGTEQYF

j_call: TRBJ1-2
d_call: .
v_call: TRBV9
clone_size: .
cdr3_nt: TGTGCCAGCAGCCCGCACTCCCGGGACCTCTATGGCTACACCTTC
cdr3_aa: CASSPHSRDLYGYTF

j_call: TRBJ2-7
d_call: .
v_call: TRBV18
clone_size: .
cdr3_nt: TGTGCCAGCTCACCGTTAAATGGGACACTCTACGAGCAGTACTTC
cdr3_aa: CASSPLNGTLYEQYF

j_call: TRBJ2-1
d_call: TRBD2
v_call: TRBV9
clone_size: .
cdr3_nt: TGTGCCAGCAGCGTAGGGGGACTAGCGGACAATGAGCAGTTCTTC
cdr3_aa: CASSVGGLADNEQFF

j_call: TRBJ2-7
d_call: TRBD1
v_call: TRBV25-1
clone_size: .
cdr3_nt: TGTGCCAGCAGTGATGTAAGAAGGGGGCGATACGAGCAGTACTTC
cdr3_aa: CASSDVRRGRYEQYF

j_call: TRBJ2-7
d_call: .
v_call: TRBV30
clone_size: .
cdr3_nt: TGTGCCTGGAGTGTAGCCGGTAGGGGGATCTACGAGCAGTACTTC
cdr3_aa: CAWSVAGRGIYEQYF

j_call: TRBJ2-7
d_call: .
v_call: TRBV13
clone_size: .
cdr3_nt: TGTGCCAGCAGCTTAGGGGCCGCGGGAAACGAGCAGTACTTC
cdr3_aa: CASSLGAAGNEQYF

j_call: TRBJ2-3
d_call: TRBD1
v_call: TRBV9
clone_size: .
cdr3_nt: TGTGCCAGCAGCGCCTTTAGGACAGGGGGCGCAGATACGCAGTATTTT
cdr3_aa: CASSAFRTGGADTQYF

j_call: TRBJ2-7
d_call: TRBD2
v_call: TRBV7-2
clone_size: .
cdr3_nt: TGTGCCAGCAGCTTTCCAGCGGGAGCTGTTTACGAGCAGTACTTC
cdr3_aa: CASSFPAGAVYEQYF

j_call: TRBJ2-7
d_call: .
v_call: TRBV28
clone_size: .
cdr3_nt: TGTGCCAGCACCCTACACAGGGGCGGGGTTGGGCAGTACTTC
cdr3_aa: CASTLHRGGVGQYF

j_call: TRBJ1-5
d_call: TRBD1
v_call: TRBV4-1
clone_size: .
cdr3_nt: TGCGCCAGCAGCCAAGTTACCAGGACAGGGATTCGTCAGCCCCAGCATTTT
cdr3_aa: CASSQVTRTGIRQPQHF

j_call: TRBJ2-1
d_call: .
v_call: TRBV5-1
clone_size: .
cdr3_nt: TGCGCCAGCAGCTTGCCAACAATCGGGGTAACTAGCCGAATCAATGAGCAGTTCTTC
cdr3_aa: CASSLPTIGVTSRINEQFF

j_call: TRBJ1-1
d_call: .
v_call: TRBV9
clone_size: .
cdr3_nt: TGTGCCAGCAGCGTAGATTGGGGGAACACTGAAGCTTTCTTT
cdr3_aa: CASSVDWGNTEAFF

j_call: TRBJ2-7
d_call: .
v_call: TRBV29-1
clone_size: .
cdr3_nt: TGCAGCGTTGACGCAGGAGCCTACGAGCAGTACTTC
cdr3_aa: CSVDAGAYEQYF

j_call: TRBJ2-7
d_call: .
v_call: TRBV30
clone_size: .
cdr3_nt: TGTGCCTGGAGACCCCATGGGGAGGAGCAGTACTTC
cdr3_aa: CAWRPHGEEQYF

j_call: TRBJ2-5
d_call: .
v_call: TRBV18
clone_size: .
cdr3_nt: TGTGCCAGCACGACCGACCAGGGGTACCAAGAGACCCAGTACTTC
cdr3_aa: CASTTDQGYQETQYF

j_call: TRBJ2-7
d_call: .
v_call: TRBV4-2
clone_size: .
cdr3_nt: TGTGCCAGCAGCCAATCGACAGAGACTCTGGTGGTCGAGCAGTACTTC
cdr3_aa: CASSQSTETLVVEQYF

j_call: TRBJ1-1
d_call: TRBD1
v_call: TRBV10-3
clone_size: .
cdr3_nt: TGTGCCATCAGTGAGGCAACCGGGACAGGAGGCTTTGAAGCTTTCTTT
cdr3_aa: CAISEATGTGGFEAFF

j_call: TRBJ2-7
d_call: .
v_call: TRBV6-8
clone_size: .
cdr3_nt: TGTGCCAGCAGTTACCTTTTAGAAAATAGGGGCTACGAGCAGTACTTC
cdr3_aa: CASSYLLENRGYEQYF

j_call: TRBJ2-1
d_call: .
v_call: TRBV19
clone_size: .
cdr3_nt: TGTGCCTCCCGTAAAGGGCATGAGCAGTTCTTC
cdr3_aa: CASRKGHEQFF

j_call: TRBJ1-1
d_call: .
v_call: TRBV28
clone_size: .
cdr3_nt: TGTGCCAGCAGCCCGCTGTGGGGTGTGGGCACTGAAGCTTTCTTT
cdr3_aa: CASSPLWGVGTEAFF

j_call: TRBJ2-5
d_call: .
v_call: TRBV9
clone_size: .
cdr3_nt: TGTGCCAGCAGCGTCGACGGGTTTCAAGAGACCCAGTACTTC
cdr3_aa: CASSVDGFQETQYF

j_call: TRBJ2-1
d_call: .
v_call: TRBV9
clone_size: .
cdr3_nt: TGTGCCAGCAGCGGCAGTATCCATGAGCAGTTCTTC
cdr3_aa: CASSGSIHEQFF

j_call: TRBJ1-1
d_call: .
v_call: TRBV6-1
clone_size: .
cdr3_nt: TGTGCCAGCAGCCCGGGCACTGAAGCTTTCTTT
cdr3_aa: CASSPGTEAFF

j_call: TRBJ1-1
d_call: .
v_call: TRBV27
clone_size: .
cdr3_nt: TGTGCCAGCAGTTTAAAGGTAGCAGCCAGTGAAGCTTTCTTT
cdr3_aa: CASSLKVAASEAFF

j_call: TRBJ1-3
d_call: .
v_call: TRBV15
clone_size: .
cdr3_nt: TGTGCCACCAGCAGAGATTCAGCCTCTGGAAACACCATATATTTT
cdr3_aa: CATSRDSASGNTIYF

j_call: TRBJ1-1
d_call: .
v_call: TRBV7-8
clone_size: .
cdr3_nt: TGTGCCAGCAGCACCCGACAGTTAATGAACACTGAAGCTTTCTTT
cdr3_aa: CASSTRQLMNTEAFF

j_call: TRBJ2-3
d_call: TRBD2
v_call: TRBV28
clone_size: once
cdr3_nt: TGTGCCAGCAGTCCGACTAGCGGTAGCACAGATACGCAGTATTTT
cdr3_aa: CASSPTSGSTDTQYF

j_call: TRBJ1-5
d_call: .
v_call: TRBV27
clone_size: .
cdr3_nt: TGTGCCAGCAGTTTCTCCGGACCGATCGGGCAGCCCCAGCATTTT
cdr3_aa: CASSFSGPIGQPQHF

j_call: TRBJ1-2
d_call: .
v_call: TRBV6-5
clone_size: .
cdr3_nt: TGTGCCAGCAGTTACTCGAGGCAACTCTCCTACACCTTC
cdr3_aa: CASSYSRQLSYTF

j_call: TRBJ2-7
d_call: TRBD1
v_call: TRBV4-1
clone_size: .
cdr3_nt: TGCGCCAGCAGCCATGGGACAGGGGGTAAACACGAGCAGTACTTC
cdr3_aa: CASSHGTGGKHEQYF

j_call: TRBJ1-2
d_call: .
v_call: TRBV28
clone_size: .
cdr3_nt: TGTGCCAGCAGTTTTGACCGACGGAGTACGGGCTACACCTTC
cdr3_aa: CASSFDRRSTGYTF

j_call: TRBJ1-3
d_call: .
v_call: TRBV28
clone_size: .
cdr3_nt: TGTGCCAGCATCCCCGGTCGGGGGGACTTGGTGGGGAACACCATATATTTT
cdr3_aa: CASIPGRGDLVGNTIYF

j_call: TRBJ2-7
d_call: TRBD1
v_call: TRBV6-1
clone_size: .
cdr3_nt: TGTGCCAGCAGTGAGGGACAGGGAGGGTACGAGCAGTACTTC
cdr3_aa: CASSEGQGGYEQYF

j_call: TRBJ2-1
d_call: .
v_call: TRBV5-6
clone_size: .
cdr3_nt: TGTGCCAGCAGCTTGGCTGTCCTGGCAAGTGAGCAGTTCTTC
cdr3_aa: CASSLAVLASEQFF

j_call: TRBJ2-5
d_call: TRBD1
v_call: TRBV9
clone_size: .
cdr3_nt: TGTGCCAGCAGCGTAGGACCCAGGGACAGGGGGCCAGAGACCCAGTACTTC
cdr3_aa: CASSVGPRDRGPETQYF

j_call: TRBJ2-7
d_call: .
v_call: TRBV13
clone_size: .
cdr3_nt: TGTGCCAGCAGCTTAAGGTACTTGGTAAAGGGGGCCTACGAGCAGTACTTC
cdr3_aa: CASSLRYLVKGAYEQYF

j_call: TRBJ2-1
d_call: TRBD2
v_call: TRBV5-1
clone_size: .
cdr3_nt: TGCGCCAGTCGACTAGCGAATGAGCAGTTCTTC
cdr3_aa: CASRLANEQFF

j_call: TRBJ1-2
d_call: TRBD1
v_call: TRBV19
clone_size: .
cdr3_nt: TGTGCCAGTAGTAGTAGGCAGGGGGAGTGGAATGGCTACACCTTC
cdr3_aa: CASSSRQGEWNGYTF

j_call: TRBJ2-7
d_call: .
v_call: TRBV30
clone_size: once
cdr3_nt: TGTGCCTGGAGTGTAGGGCAGGGTCACTCCTACGAGCAGTACTTC
cdr3_aa: CAWSVGQGHSYEQYF

j_call: TRBJ2-5
d_call: TRBD2
v_call: TRBV5-5
clone_size: .
cdr3_nt: TGTGCCAGCAGCTTGAGGCGGGGGAGAGAGACCCAGTACTTC
cdr3_aa: CASSLRRGRETQYF

j_call: TRBJ1-1
d_call: .
v_call: TRBV7-9
clone_size: .
cdr3_nt: TGTGCCAGCAGCTTAGGAGGGGCGCCCACTGAAGCTTTCTTT
cdr3_aa: CASSLGGAPTEAFF

j_call: TRBJ1-2
d_call: .
v_call: TRBV5-6
clone_size: .
cdr3_nt: TGTGCCAGCAGCTTGGGGGGACTCTTTGCCTTATATGGCTACACCTTC
cdr3_aa: CASSLGGLFALYGYTF